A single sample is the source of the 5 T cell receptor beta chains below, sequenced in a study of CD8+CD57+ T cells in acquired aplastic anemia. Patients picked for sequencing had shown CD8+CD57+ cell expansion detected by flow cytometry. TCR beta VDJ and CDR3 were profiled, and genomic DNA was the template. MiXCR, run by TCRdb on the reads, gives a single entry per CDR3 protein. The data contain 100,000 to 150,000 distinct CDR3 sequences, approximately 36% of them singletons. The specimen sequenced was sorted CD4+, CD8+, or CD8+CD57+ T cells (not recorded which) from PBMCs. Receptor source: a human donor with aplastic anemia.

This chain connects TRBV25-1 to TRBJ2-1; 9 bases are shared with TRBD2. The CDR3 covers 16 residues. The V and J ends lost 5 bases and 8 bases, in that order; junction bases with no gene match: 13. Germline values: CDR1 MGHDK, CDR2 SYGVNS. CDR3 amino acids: CASSPAVAGGLDEQFF. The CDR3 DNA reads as TGTGCCAGCAGTCCTGCCGTGGCGGGGGGGTTGGATGAGCAGTTCTTC.

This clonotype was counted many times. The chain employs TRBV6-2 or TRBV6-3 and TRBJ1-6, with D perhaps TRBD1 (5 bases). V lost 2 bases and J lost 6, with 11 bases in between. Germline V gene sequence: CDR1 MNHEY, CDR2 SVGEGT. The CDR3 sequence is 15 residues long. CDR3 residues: CASSYVPGSNSPLHF. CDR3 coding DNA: TGTGCCAGCAGTTACGTGCCAGGGAGTAATTCACCCCTCCACTTT.

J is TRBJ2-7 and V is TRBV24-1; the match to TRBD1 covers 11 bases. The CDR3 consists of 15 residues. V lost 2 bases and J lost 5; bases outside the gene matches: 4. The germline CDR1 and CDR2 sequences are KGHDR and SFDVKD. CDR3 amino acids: CATSDSRDRGNEQYV. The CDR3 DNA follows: TGTGCCACCAGTGATTCCCGGGACAGGGGGAACGAGCAGTACGTC.

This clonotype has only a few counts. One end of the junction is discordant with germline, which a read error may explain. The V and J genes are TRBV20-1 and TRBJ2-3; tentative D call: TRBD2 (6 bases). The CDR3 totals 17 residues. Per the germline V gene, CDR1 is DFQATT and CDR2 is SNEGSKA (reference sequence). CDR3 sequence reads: CGARSSLARGLWNTQYF. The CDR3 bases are TGCGGTGCTAGGAGCTCGCTCGCGCGGGGACTGTGGAATACGCAGTATTTT.

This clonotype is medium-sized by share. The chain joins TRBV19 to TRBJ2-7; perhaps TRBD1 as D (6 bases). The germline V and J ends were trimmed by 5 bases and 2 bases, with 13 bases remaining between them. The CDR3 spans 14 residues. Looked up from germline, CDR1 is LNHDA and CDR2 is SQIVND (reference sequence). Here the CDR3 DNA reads TGTGCCAGTAGTCCCGGGACACGTACCTACGAGCAGTACGTC. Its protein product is CASSPGTRTYEQYV.